The rows below give T cell receptor beta chains drawn from one sample of a study of brain T cells in children with intractable seizures. Repertoires were generated with immunoSEQ multiplex PCR, while TCRdb's copy carries only in-frame clones and drops some. The repertoire holds under 150,000 clones, with around 94% as singletons. The input for sequencing was peripheral blood, taken at surgery. The receptors were gathered from a boy in the first two years of life with hemimegalencephaly and intractable seizures. The conserved cysteine and the conserved F or W are not part of the CDR3 here. A D gene is named only where the DNA matches it firmly.

TRBD2	TRBV24-1	TRBJ2-3	ATSGHSREGPWATDTQY
TRBD2	TRBV7-6	TRBJ2-5	ASSRGLAGGETQY
-	TRBV7-9	TRBJ1-2	ASSRTDILRYGYT
TRBD2	TRBV7-2	TRBJ2-1	ASSITLTSGRRGNEQF
-	TRBV5-6	TRBJ2-7	ASSSPWGEQY
-	TRBV19	TRBJ1-6	ASSDLMGSYNSPLH
-	TRBV4-3	TRBJ2-3	ASSQEWLRSRGDTQY
-	TRBV6-2/TRBV6-3	TRBJ2-5	ASSFLTSFKETQY
-	TRBV5-1	TRBJ2-7	ASSLGDPEQY
-	TRBV28	TRBJ2-2	ASSFPVLGLVVTGELF